Presented here are 29 T cell receptor beta chains from one specimen sequenced in a study of cytomegalovirus exposure and HLA in healthy donors. Clones were sequenced by immunoSEQ multiplex PCR, and TCRdb holds only the in-frame ones, with some missing. The sample shows some 250,000 clones, 90% of them seen only once. The material sequenced was PBMCs. Receptors were obtained from a woman aged 30 to 39 in good health and CMV-seronegative.

As DNA, the CDR3 is TGTGCCAGCAGCTTGGAACGGGCCGTAGGGACCCAGTACTTC. This gives the protein CASSLERAVGTQYF. This chain links TRBV5-6 with TRBJ2-5; D is uncertain. CDR3 length equals 14 residues. Per the germline V gene, CDR1 is SGHDT and CDR2 is YYEEEE. Trimming pared 0 bases from V and 7 bases from J, leaving 13 bases between.

The gene calls are TRBV4-1 and TRBJ2-1; D not certain. Germline CDR1 reads MGHRA; CDR2 reads YSYEKL. Between the trimmed V and J ends, which lost 0 bases and 6 bases, there was a span of 15 bases. The length of the CDR3 is 16 residues. The CDR3 region has the DNA TGCGCCAGCAGCCAAGATAGCCGAACAGATCTCAATGAGCAGTTCTTC. This gives the protein CASSQDSRTDLNEQFF.

This chain connects TRBV6-5 to TRBJ2-1, with D possibly TRBD2 on 5 matching bases. V lost 1 base and J 0 bases, leaving 10 bases between the germline ends. The CDR3 covers 16 residues. Per germline, CDR1 MNHEY and CDR2 SVGAGI. In DNA form, the CDR3 reads TGTGCCAGCAGTTACTTCGGGGAGAGCTCCTACAATGAGCAGTTCTTC. Translated, it gives CASSYFGESSYNEQFF.

V is TRBV5-1 and J is TRBJ1-2; 7 nucleotides line up with TRBD1. This CDR3 comprises 13 residues. Germline V lookup: CDR1 SGHRS, CDR2 YFSETQ. Trimming cost V 1 base and J 8 bases; bases outside gene matches: 5. The CDR3 bases are TGCGCCAGCAGCTTGACAGGGGTGAGCGGCTACACCTTC. It yields the protein CASSLTGVSGYTF.

The rearrangement joins TRBV27 to TRBJ1-1; possibly TRBD1 for D (5 bases). CDR1 and CDR2 from the germline V gene are MNHEY and SMNVEV (reference sequence). The CDR3 is 15 residues long. Trimming pared 0 bases from V and 5 bases from J, leaving 13 bases between. This chain's CDR3 is CASSLSGTGRTEAFF. CDR3 bases: TGTGCCAGCAGTTTATCTGGTACAGGAAGGACTGAAGCTTTCTTT.

The V and J genes are TRBV30 and TRBJ2-7; TRBD1 matches at 10 bases. The length of the CDR3 is 15 residues. CDR1 is GTSNPN and CDR2 is SVGIG in the germline V gene (reference sequence). V shed 2 bases, J shed 4 bases, and the junction held 8 bases outside the gene matches. This CDR3 reads CAWSLGGTGDYEQYF. The CDR3 DNA reads TGTGCCTGGAGTCTCGGGGGGACAGGGGATTACGAGCAGTACTTC.

The gene calls are TRBV19 and TRBJ1-4, with D perhaps matching TRBD1 (5 bases). Germline V CDR1 and CDR2: LNHDA, SQIVND (reference sequence). The CDR3 has 15 amino acids. V was trimmed by 1 base and J by 7 bases, leaving 13 bases between them. CDR3 nucleotides: TGTGCCAGTAGTATAGTGGGCCAGGGACGTGAAAAACTGTTTTTT. Translation gives CASSIVGQGREKLFF.

V is TRBV5-4 and J is TRBJ2-1; 7 bases fit TRBD1. The CDR3 has 14 residues. J lost 3 bases, V lost 2 bases, and 2 bases had no gene match. Looked up from germline, CDR1 is SGHNT and CDR2 is YYREEE (reference sequence). CDR3 sequence reads: CASSLRTGYNEQFF. Here the CDR3 DNA reads TGTGCCAGCAGCTTACGGACAGGCTACAATGAGCAGTTCTTC.

In its sample, this clone was seen once. The gene calls are TRBV29-1 and TRBJ1-5; D ambiguous. This CDR3 region has 12 residues. Trimming removed 5 bases from V and 2 bases from J, with 7 bases in between. The germline V gene has CDR1 SQVTM and CDR2 ANQGSEA. The CDR3 coding sequence is TGCAGCGTTATTTTAGGCAATCAGCCCCAGCATTTT. The encoded protein is CSVILGNQPQHF.

This clone has only one observation. The chain is built from TRBV6-1 and TRBJ1-1; D is uncertain. Germline V lookup: CDR1 MNHNS, CDR2 SASEGT. The CDR3 consists of 18 residues. V was clipped by 2 bases and J by 4 bases, with 23 bases between them. CDR3 residues: CASSESTDDGVGVTEAFF. The CDR3 DNA reads TGTGCCAGCAGTGAATCAACTGACGACGGGGTTGGGGTCACTGAAGCTTTCTTT.

This clone appeared a few times. The chain carries TRBV28 and TRBJ2-7; D tentatively reads TRBD1 or TRBD2 (5 bases each). Trimming pared 5 bases from V and 2 bases from J, leaving 13 bases between. The CDR3 has 14 amino acids. Germline values: CDR1 MDHEN, CDR2 SYDVKM. CDR3 loop: CASSRRDPTYEQYF. DNA for the CDR3: TGTGCCAGCAGTCGCCGGGACCCCACCTACGAGCAGTACTTC.

The chain combines TRBV2 with TRBJ1-1; 7 bases are a match to TRBD1. Germline V lookup: CDR1 SNHLY, CDR2 FYNNEI. Germline trimming cut 6 bases from V and 1 base from J; bases unmatched to any gene: 2. The CDR3 length is 13 residues. For the CDR3, the DNA is TGTGCCAGCAGACAGGGGTGGAACACTGAAGCTTTCTTT. The encoded protein is CASRQGWNTEAFF.

V gene TRBV4-1 combines with J gene TRBJ2-1, with D perhaps matching TRBD2 (6 bases). CDR1 and CDR2 (germline): MGHRA, YSYEKL. The CDR3 consists of 13 residues. With 2 bases removed from V and 9 bases from J, the gap between germline ends came to 11 bases. In DNA, the CDR3 is TGCGCCAGCAGCCAACTTCCCGGGAGTGAGCAGTTCTTC. It codes for CASSQLPGSEQFF.

V gene TRBV19 combines with J gene TRBJ2-7; 10 positions agree with TRBD2. The germline CDR1 and CDR2 sequences are LNHDA and SQIVND (reference sequence). With V trimmed by 8 bases and J by 6 bases, 10 bases remained unmatched. The CDR3 is made up of 14 amino acids. CDR3 in DNA: TGTGCCAGTGGAGCGAGCGGGAGGGATGGCGAGCAGTACTTC. Translation: CASGASGRDGEQYF.

V and J are TRBV29-1 and TRBJ2-1; 14 positions match TRBD2. J gave up 9 bases and V 7 bases, and 17 bases lay outside the gene matches. The germline CDR1 and CDR2 sequences are SQVTM and ANQGSEA. The CDR3 is made up of 17 amino acids. The DNA of the CDR3 is TGCAGCGCCTCTAGTCGACTAGCGGGAGGGCCCTCGGGTGAGCAGTTCTTC. This gives the protein CSASSRLAGGPSGEQFF.

The chain carries TRBV18 and TRBJ2-2; 7 bases agree with TRBD1. The germline gives CDR1 KGHSH, CDR2 LQKENI. The trim removed 3 bases at V and 3 bases at J, leaving 4 bases unmatched. The CDR3 runs to 15 residues. The CDR3: CASSPRQGDTGELFF. The CDR3, as DNA: TGTGCCAGCTCACCCCGACAGGGAGACACCGGGGAGCTGTTTTTT.

In the case of this clone: The sample holds other DNA sequences that translate to the same CDR3. The chain carries TRBV6-5 and TRBJ2-7; TRBD2 is a possible D gene (5 bases). V was shortened by 3 bases and J by 3 bases, with 12 bases between the two germline ends. This CDR3 region has 14 residues. Germline V CDR1 and CDR2: MNHEY, SVGAGI. The CDR3 DNA follows: TGTGCCAGCAGTTATTCGGGGTCCAGCTACGAGCAGTACTTC. Amino acid sequence: CASSYSGSSYEQYF.

This clone was counted only a few times. This sequence joins TRBV6-1 and TRBJ1-5, with no clear D. CDR1 is MNHNS and CDR2 is SASEGT in the germline V gene. The CDR3 is 11 amino acids. V was cut by 8 bases and J by 5 bases, with 7 bases left in between. The CDR3 sequence is CASGRHQPQHF. The DNA of the CDR3 is TGTGCCAGCGGGAGGCATCAGCCCCAGCATTTT.

The chain recombines TRBV15 with TRBJ2-1; either TRBD1 or TRBD2 may fit D (5 bases each). The CDR3 has 14 residues. V lost 6 bases to trimming and J lost 3 bases, with 12 bases between them. Germline-derived CDR1 and CDR2 are LNHNV and YYDKDF (reference sequence). CDR3 sequence: CATSVRGDYNEQFF. DNA of the CDR3: TGTGCCACCAGTGTGAGGGGAGACTACAATGAGCAGTTCTTC.

The chain is built from TRBV5-4 and TRBJ1-2, with no clear D. V lost 1 base and J 8 bases, leaving 15 bases between the germline ends. CDR1 and CDR2 (germline): SGHNT, YYREEE (reference sequence). This CDR3 region has 14 residues. Here the CDR3 DNA reads TGTGCCAGCAGCTTGTACGGGTCTCTTTCGGGCTACACCTTC. Amino acids: CASSLYGSLSGYTF.

The V and J genes are TRBV28 and TRBJ2-2; 10 nucleotides line up with TRBD1. The CDR3 consists of 17 residues. In germline, CDR1 is MDHEN, CDR2 SYDVKM. Trimming removed 3 bases from V and 1 base from J; junction bases left unmatched: 5. The CDR3 DNA reads as TGTGCCAGCAGTTTTCTGAGGGACAGGGGGAACACCGGGGAGCTGTTTTTT. As protein: CASSFLRDRGNTGELFF.

The chain joins TRBV20-1 to TRBJ2-7; maybe TRBD1 (6 bases). The V end was cut by 6 bases, the J end by 4 bases, with 10 bases between. The CDR3 length is 11 residues. The germline gives CDR1 DFQATT, CDR2 SNEGSKA (reference sequence). CDR3 nucleotide sequence: TGCAGTGCCCCACAGGGTTACGAGCAGTACTTC. Protein: CSAPQGYEQYF.

The genes are TRBV5-1 and TRBJ2-3; the match to TRBD1 covers 9 bases. The CDR3 sequence is 15 residues long. Per the germline V gene, CDR1 is SGHRS and CDR2 is YFSETQ. V gave up 4 bases and J gave up 5 bases; unmatched junction bases: 8. The CDR3 loop reads CASSLQGATGDTQYF. In DNA form, the CDR3 reads TGCGCCAGCAGCCTACAGGGGGCTACTGGAGATACGCAGTATTTT.

This sequence joins TRBV10-2 and TRBJ2-1; 10 bases are shared with TRBD2. Germline CDR1 is WSHSY and CDR2 is SAAADI. V was clipped by 9 bases and J by 3 bases; unmatched bases: 2. This CDR3 spans 13 amino acids. The CDR3 is CASGLADYNEQFF. CDR3 coding DNA: TGCGCCAGTGGACTAGCGGACTACAATGAGCAGTTCTTC.

The CDR3 DNA is TGTGCCAGCAGCCCCCGGGGGAGAGCTAATGAAAAACTGTTTTTT. Amino acids: CASSPRGRANEKLFF. This chain connects TRBV7-2 to TRBJ1-4; D is possibly TRBD1 (5 bases). The CDR3 spans 15 residues. The ends were cut back, 5 bases at V and 3 bases at J, with 13 bases in the middle. CDR1 SGHTA and CDR2 FQGNSA come from the germline V gene. Variable domain in full (rest from reference TRBV7-2 and TRBJ1-4): GAGVSQSPSNKVTEKGKDVELRCDPISGHTALYWYRQSLGQGLEFLIYFQGNSAPDKSGLPSDRFSAERTGGSVSTLTIQRTQQEDSAVYLCASSPRGRANEKLFFGSGTQLSVL.

V is TRBV2 and J is TRBJ2-3; TRBD1 or TRBD2 may be the D gene (5 bases each). V shed 8 bases and J shed 0 bases, with 9 bases lying between them. Per the germline V gene, CDR1 is SNHLY and CDR2 is FYNNEI. The CDR3 runs to 13 residues. The CDR3 sequence: CASSRESTDTQYF. The CDR3 region has the DNA TGTGCCAGCTCCAGGGAGAGCACAGATACGCAGTATTTT.

This chain connects TRBV28 to TRBJ2-3, with 13 bases matching TRBD2. J lost 4 bases, V lost 6 bases, and 1 base had no gene match. This CDR3 contains 14 residues. Germline CDR1 reads MDHEN; CDR2 reads SYDVKM. The CDR3 DNA is TGTGCCAGCAGCGGACTAGCGGGAGCAGATACGCAGTATTTT. Protein: CASSGLAGADTQYF.

The chain couples TRBV11-3 to TRBJ2-3; no clear D. Germline V gene sequence: CDR1 SGHNT, CDR2 YENEEA. The CDR3 consists of 14 residues. The V end lost 5 bases, the J end lost 1 base, and 10 bases lay between the germline ends. CDR3 sequence (DNA): TGTGCCAGCAGCCGACCGGACCGCACAGATACGCAGTATTTT. Protein product: CASSRPDRTDTQYF.

The CDR3 here is CASSVAGRERYNEQFF. The CDR3, as DNA: TGTGCCAGCAGCGTAGCGGGGCGGGAGAGGTACAATGAGCAGTTCTTC. The chain uses TRBV9 and TRBJ2-1; 7 positions agree with TRBD2. The CDR3 contains 16 residues. The germline V gene has CDR1 SGDLS and CDR2 YYNGEE. The junction had 7 bases not matched to a gene; V was cut back by 0 bases and J by 4 bases.